The 11 T cell receptor beta chains given below trace back to one sample, sequenced in a study of T cell changes during pregnancy in multiple sclerosis. Produced via immunoSEQ multiplex PCR; TCRdb's table is partial and in-frame only. In the table there are under 50,000 clones, less than 95% of which are singletons. This sample comprised CD4+ T cells from peripheral blood mononuclear cells, obtained in the first trimester of pregnancy. The receptors stem from a female donor in good health, enrolled as a control in a pregnancy study.

A few counts support this clone. This chain connects TRBV9 to TRBJ1-3; possibly TRBD1 for D (5 bases). CDR3 length equals 14 residues. Germline CDR1 and CDR2: SGDLS and YYNGEE. The germline V and J ends were trimmed by 7 bases and 1 base, with 12 bases remaining between them. Here the CDR3 reads CASSDSVSGNTIYF. The CDR3 region has the DNA TGTGCCAGCTCAGACAGTGTGTCTGGAAACACCATATATTTT.

The chain recombines TRBV7-9 with TRBJ2-3; 10 nucleotides line up with TRBD2. V lost 5 bases and J lost 1; bases outside the gene matches: 3. Germline assignment: CDR1 SEHNR and CDR2 FQNEAQ (reference sequence). The CDR3 is 15 amino acids. The CDR3 bases are TGTGCCAGCAGCCTCGGGACTAGCGGCACAGATACGCAGTATTTT. Amino acids: CASSLGTSGTDTQYF.

On this clone: This same CDR3 is encoded by further DNA sequences in the sample. V is TRBV19 and J is TRBJ2-4, with 8 bases identical to TRBD2. CDR1 LNHDA and CDR2 SQIVND come from the germline V gene (reference sequence). J gave up 2 bases and V 11 bases, and 5 bases lay outside the gene matches. This CDR3 is 13 amino acids long. CDR3 sequence reads: CASREGPKNIQYF. The CDR3 bases are TGTGCCTCCCGGGAGGGGCCCAAAAACATTCAGTACTTC.

V and J are TRBV5-1 and TRBJ2-2; weak D call: TRBD1 (6 bases). V dropped 1 base and J dropped 0 bases, with 16 bases sitting between them. The CDR3 length is 18 residues. CDR1 and CDR2 (germline): SGHRS, YFSETQ. CDR3 residues: CASSLNPTGSANTGELFF. The CDR3 nucleotides are TGCGCCAGCAGCTTGAACCCTACAGGGAGCGCGAACACCGGGGAGCTGTTTTTT. The full variable domain, its missing parts supplied by reference TRBV5-1 and TRBJ2-2, is KAGVTQTPRYLIKTRGQQVTLSCSPISGHRSVSWYQQTPGQGLQFLFEYFSETQRNKGNFPGRFSGRQFSNSRSEMNVSTLELGDSALYLCASSLNPTGSANTGELFFGEGSRLTVL.

This chain links TRBV5-6 with TRBJ1-5; 9 bases agree with TRBD1. V gave up 1 base and J gave up 7 bases; unmatched junction bases: 6. This CDR3 comprises 15 residues. Per germline, CDR1 SGHDT and CDR2 YYEEEE. Here the CDR3 reads CASSLTGTGKQPQHF. The CDR3 nucleotides read TGTGCCAGCAGCTTGACCGGGACAGGGAAACAGCCCCAGCATTTT. Combining the CDR3 with reference TRBV5-6 and TRBJ1-5 gives the whole variable domain DAGVTQSPTHLIKTRGQQVTLRCSPKSGHDTVSWYQQALGQGPQFIFQYYEEEERQRGNFPDRFSGHQFPNYSSELNVNALLLGDSALYLCASSLTGTGKQPQHFGDGTRLSIL.

The rearrangement joins TRBV4-2 to TRBJ2-3, with 10 bases that match TRBD2. Germline-derived CDR1 and CDR2 are LGHNA and YNFKEQ. The V gene end was trimmed by 1 base and the J gene end by 5 bases; junction bases not matched to a gene: 12. The CDR3 consists of 18 residues. Written as DNA, the CDR3 is TGTGCCAGCAGCCAAGGGATGACAGCGGGGGGGCGGGGAGATACGCAGTATTTT. Its protein is CASSQGMTAGGRGDTQYF.

In its sample, this clone was seen once. V and J are TRBV7-6 and TRBJ1-2, with D possibly being TRBD1 (5 bases). The length of the CDR3 is 14 residues. Germline loops: CDR1 SGHVS, CDR2 FNYEAQ. Deletions cut 6 bases from V and 4 bases from J, with 15 bases between. The CDR3 protein is CASSLGQGTYGYTF. The CDR3, as DNA: TGTGCCAGCAGTTTGGGGCAGGGTACCTATGGCTACACCTTC.

Only a few counts were recorded for this clone. The chain joins TRBV2 to TRBJ2-3; no reliable D call. The V gene lost 6 bases and the J gene lost 2 bases, with 6 bases spanning the gap. The CDR3 length is 12 residues. Germline V gene lookup returns CDR1 SNHLY and CDR2 FYNNEI. CDR3 sequence: CASRGFTDTQYF. CDR3 in DNA: TGTGCCAGCAGGGGCTTCACAGATACGCAGTATTTT.

V gene TRBV27 combines with J gene TRBJ2-5; 7 positions agree with TRBD1. The V gene end was trimmed by 8 bases and the J gene end by 3 bases; junction bases not matched to a gene: 6. The CDR3 consists of 13 residues. Germline V lookup: CDR1 MNHEY, CDR2 SMNVEV (reference sequence). The CDR3 nucleotides read TGTGCCAGCGGACAGGACAGAAAAGAGACCCAGTACTTC. It encodes CASGQDRKETQYF.

This clone was counted a few times. V is TRBV7-2 and J is TRBJ1-1; 11 nucleotides match TRBD1. This CDR3 contains 16 residues. Germline lookup yields CDR1 SGHTA and CDR2 FQGNSA. The V and J ends lost 7 bases and 0 bases, in that order; junction bases with no gene match: 7. Written as DNA, the CDR3 is TGTGCCAGCAACGTGTGGGGACAGGGGGTGAACACTGAAGCTTTCTTT. Translated, it gives CASNVWGQGVNTEAFF.

This chain links TRBV28 with TRBJ1-1, with D maybe TRBD1 (6 bases). Per germline, CDR1 MDHEN and CDR2 SYDVKM. The CDR3 length is 12 residues. The ends were cut back, 7 bases at V and 11 bases at J, with 17 bases in the middle. DNA of the CDR3: TGTGCCAGCAAGGTTCTACACAGGGAGGCTTTCTTT. Translating gives CASKVLHREAFF.